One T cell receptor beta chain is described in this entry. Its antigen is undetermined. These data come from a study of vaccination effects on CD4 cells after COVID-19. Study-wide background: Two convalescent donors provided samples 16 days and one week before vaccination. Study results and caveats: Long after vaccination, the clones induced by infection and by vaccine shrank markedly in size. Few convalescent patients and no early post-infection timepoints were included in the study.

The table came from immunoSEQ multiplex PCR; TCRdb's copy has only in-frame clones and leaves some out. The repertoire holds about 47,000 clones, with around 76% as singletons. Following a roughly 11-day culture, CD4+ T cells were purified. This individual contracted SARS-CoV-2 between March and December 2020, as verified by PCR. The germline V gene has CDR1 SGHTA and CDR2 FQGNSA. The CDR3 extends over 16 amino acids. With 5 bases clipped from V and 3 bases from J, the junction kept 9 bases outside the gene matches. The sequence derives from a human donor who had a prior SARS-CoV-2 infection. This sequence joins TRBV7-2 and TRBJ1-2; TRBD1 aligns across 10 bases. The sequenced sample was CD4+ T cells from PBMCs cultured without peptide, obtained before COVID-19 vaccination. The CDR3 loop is CASSQERTGGDYGYTF. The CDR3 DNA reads TGTGCCAGCAGCCAAGAAAGGACAGGGGGAGACTATGGCTACACCTTC.